Given below is one T cell receptor beta chain in context. Participant reports of clinical history set cohort assignment. Trimming removed 1 base from V and 5 bases from J; junction bases left unmatched: 13. The CDR3 runs 18 residues. CDR1 and CDR2 from the germline V gene are KGHSH and LQKENI. This sample was taken from a study of blood T cell repertoires in COVID-19. Sequenced by immunoSEQ multiplex PCR; TCRdb stores in-frame clones only, minus some. The data show about 180,000 clones, around 86% seen once. Specimen: PBMCs or T cells enriched from blood (not recorded which). The TCR originated in a woman aged 25-40 years who had recovered from COVID-19. The chain is built from TRBV18 and TRBJ2-7, with 11 bases aligning to TRBD2. The CDR3 region has the DNA TGTGCCAGCTCACCACTTGTCACTAGCGGGAGTCCTTCCCACGAGCAGTACTTC. Protein sequence: CASSPLVTSGSPSHEQYF.